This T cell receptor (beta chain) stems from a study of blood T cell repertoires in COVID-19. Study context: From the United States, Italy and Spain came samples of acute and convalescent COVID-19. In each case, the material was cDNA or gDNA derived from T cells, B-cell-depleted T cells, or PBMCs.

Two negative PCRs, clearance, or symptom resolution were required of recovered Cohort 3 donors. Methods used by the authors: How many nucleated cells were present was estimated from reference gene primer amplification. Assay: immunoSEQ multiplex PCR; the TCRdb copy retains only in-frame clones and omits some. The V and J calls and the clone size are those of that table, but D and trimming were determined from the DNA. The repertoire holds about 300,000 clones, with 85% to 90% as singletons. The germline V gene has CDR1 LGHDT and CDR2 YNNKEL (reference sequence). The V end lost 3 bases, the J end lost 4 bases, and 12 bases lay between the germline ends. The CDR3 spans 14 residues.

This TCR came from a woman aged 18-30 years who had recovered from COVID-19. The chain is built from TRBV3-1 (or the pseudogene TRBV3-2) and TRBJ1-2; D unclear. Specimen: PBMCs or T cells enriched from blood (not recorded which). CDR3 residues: CASSQGGVAYGYTF. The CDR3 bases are TGTGCCAGCAGCCAGGGAGGAGTTGCCTATGGCTACACCTTC.